This TCR beta chain stems from a study of CD8+CD57+ T cells in acquired aplastic anemia. This CDR3 contains 19 residues. The V and J ends lost 4 bases and 1 base, in that order; junction bases with no gene match: 15. Profiling of TCR beta VDJ combinations and CDR3 sequences used genomic DNA as template. TCRdb ran MiXCR on the reads and lists one entry per CDR3 protein. The repertoire holds about 160,000 distinct CDR3 sequences, around 52% seen once, with roughly 29% in the top ten. Only patients with CD8+CD57+ cell expansion on flow cytometry were chosen for sequencing. V is TRBV12-3 or TRBV12-4 and J is TRBJ2-1; 8 bases align to TRBD2. This receptor was taken from a human donor with aplastic anemia. Input material: sorted CD4+, CD8+, or CD8+CD57+ T cells (not recorded which) from PBMCs. The CDR3 DNA is TGTGCCAGCAGTTGGGCCGGACTAGCAGAGATCCAGTCCTACAATGAGCAGTTCTTC. Its protein product is CASSWAGLAEIQSYNEQFF.